The 26 T cell receptor beta chains below all came from one sample that was sequenced in a study of T-cell reconstitution after alpha-beta-depleted transplantation in children. Unique molecular identifiers featured in how the TCRbeta library was prepared. TCRdb fed the PCR reads into MiXCR, producing one record per CDR3 protein. The profile shows about 400,000 distinct CDR3 sequences, around 21% of them singletons. Sequences were derived from PBMCs from the stem cell graft donor, sampled from the stem cell graft. The origin of the receptors is a human donor who donated a stem cell graft to a child with acute myeloid leukemia.

The sample holds a few counts of this clonotype. The chain recombines TRBV15 with TRBJ2-7; D not resolved. This CDR3 has 13 amino acids. V was shortened by 1 base and J by 5 bases, with 9 bases between the two germline ends. Germline lookup yields CDR1 LNHNV and CDR2 YYDKDF (reference sequence). The CDR3 loop reads CATSRVGVHEQYF. CDR3 DNA: TGTGCCACCAGCAGAGTTGGGGTCCACGAGCAGTACTTC.

This clonotype occurred a few times. V is TRBV12-3 or TRBV12-4 and J is TRBJ2-7; 9 nucleotides agree with TRBD1. This CDR3 region has 16 residues. After removal of 4 bases from V and 3 bases from J, the junction contained 10 bases not matched to a gene. The CDR3 bases are TGTGCCAGCAGTTCCTCCGGGACAGGGTCCTTCTACGAGCAGTACTTC. As protein: CASSSSGTGSFYEQYF.

This CDR3 reads CASSLELAGDEQFF. CDR3 nucleotides: TGCGCCAGCAGCTTGGAACTAGCTGGGGATGAGCAGTTCTTC. This chain uses TRBV5-1 with TRBJ2-1; D is possibly TRBD2 (6 bases). The germline V gene encodes CDR1 SGHRS and CDR2 YFSETQ. V shed 0 bases and J shed 8 bases, with 12 bases lying between them. The CDR3 runs 14 residues.

The rearrangement links TRBV5-1 to TRBJ2-3, with TRBD2 matching over 9 bases. Germline CDR1 is SGHRS and CDR2 is YFSETQ. V was clipped by 4 bases and J by 3 bases; unmatched bases: 0. This CDR3 contains 13 residues. The CDR3 here is CASSGLATDTQYF. The CDR3 region has the DNA TGCGCCAGCAGCGGACTAGCGACAGATACGCAGTATTTT.

A few counts support this clonotype. This chain connects TRBV27 to TRBJ2-1; possible D gene TRBD1, 5 bases. The CDR3 length is 15 residues. Per germline, CDR1 MNHEY and CDR2 SMNVEV (reference sequence). Trimming took 2 bases from V and 2 from J, leaving 10 bases between them. The CDR3 protein is CASSLLGPTYNEQFF. CDR3 DNA: TGTGCCAGCAGTTTACTGGGGCCAACCTACAATGAGCAGTTCTTC.

V gene TRBV27 combines with J gene TRBJ2-1, with D perhaps TRBD2 (7 bases). Germline V gene lookup returns CDR1 MNHEY and CDR2 SMNVEV (reference sequence). The CDR3 runs 14 residues. V lost 4 bases and J 4 bases, leaving 11 bases between the germline ends. CDR3 bases: TGTGCCAGCAGTTGGGGGGGGCCGTACAATGAGCAGTTCTTC. Protein product: CASSWGGPYNEQFF.

The V gene is TRBV6-1, the J gene TRBJ2-2; 7 bases are a match to TRBD2. V dropped 8 bases and J dropped 2; count of bases not matched to a gene: 14. Per the germline V gene, CDR1 is MNHNS and CDR2 is SASEGT. This CDR3 is 17 amino acids long. CDR3 residues: CASRTISGEGNTGELFF. The CDR3 DNA follows: TGTGCCAGCCGGACAATATCGGGGGAGGGCAACACCGGGGAGCTGTTTTTT.

J is TRBJ2-3 and V is TRBV5-5; tentative D call: TRBD1 (6 bases). The CDR3 covers 15 residues. V dropped 0 bases and J dropped 6 bases, with 14 bases sitting between them. Germline CDR1 is SGHKS and CDR2 is YYEKEE (reference sequence). CDR3 bases: TGTGCCAGCAGCTTGGAAACAGGGTCGTCGGATACGCAGTATTTT. Its protein is CASSLETGSSDTQYF. The entire variable domain, with the rest obtained from reference TRBV5-5 and TRBJ2-3, is as follows: DAGVTQSPTHLIKTRGQQVTLRCSPISGHKSVSWYQQVLGQGPQFIFQYYEKEERGRGNFPDRFSARQFPNYSSELNVNALLLGDSALYLCASSLETGSSDTQYFGPGTRLTVL.

The chain links TRBV29-1 to TRBJ1-6; 7 positions agree with TRBD1. The CDR3 sequence is 16 residues long. V trimming: 4 bases; J trimming: 10 bases; junction bases outside the gene matches: 16. CDR1 is SQVTM, CDR2 ANQGSEA, per germline. The CDR3 coding sequence is TGCAGCGTTGTCCACCAGACGACAGGGACCAACTCACCCCTCCACTTT. Translation gives CSVVHQTTGTNSPLHF.

This clonotype was seen ten or more times. V gene TRBV29-1 combines with J gene TRBJ1-3, with TRBD1 identical over 10 bases. J lost 2 bases, V lost 6 bases, and 1 base had no gene match. Germline CDR1 reads SQVTM; CDR2 reads ANQGSEA. The CDR3 has 13 amino acids. Here the CDR3 reads CSVGQGAGNTIYF. The DNA of the CDR3 is TGCAGCGTCGGACAGGGGGCTGGAAACACCATATATTTT.

In this sample, this clonotype turned up a few times. V and J are TRBV5-1 and TRBJ1-2; 9 bases agree with TRBD1. The germline CDR1 and CDR2 sequences are SGHRS and YFSETQ. V gave up 4 bases and J gave up 0 bases; unmatched junction bases: 4. CDR3 length: 15 amino acids. This CDR3 is CASSTGQGTNYGYTF. CDR3 coding DNA: TGCGCCAGCAGCACGGGACAGGGAACTAACTATGGCTACACCTTC.

This clonotype occurred a few times. The chain recombines TRBV20-1 with TRBJ1-1, with D perhaps TRBD1 (6 bases). The CDR3 runs to 12 residues. Trimming left V 5 bases short and J 6 bases short, with 13 bases between. Looked up from germline, CDR1 is DFQATT and CDR2 is SNEGSKA (reference sequence). CDR3 sequence reads: CSAGRGAAEAFF. For the CDR3, the DNA is TGCAGTGCTGGGCGGGGGGCTGCTGAAGCTTTCTTT.

CDR3: CASSSLGTGGDEQFF. The CDR3 coding sequence is TGTGCCAGCAGCTCGCTTGGGACAGGGGGTGATGAGCAGTTCTTC. The chain uses TRBV7-9 and TRBJ2-1; 11 bases map to TRBD1. V lost 4 bases and J lost 8; bases outside the gene matches: 7. The CDR3 consists of 15 residues. The germline gives CDR1 SEHNR, CDR2 FQNEAQ (reference sequence).

The chain recombines TRBV6-1 with TRBJ1-3; 7 bases agree with TRBD1. From germline, CDR1 is MNHNS and CDR2 SASEGT. The CDR3 totals 16 residues. V was pared by 5 bases and J by 0 bases, with 7 bases of the junction left unmatched. The CDR3: CASSPGGTASGNTIYF. The CDR3 coding sequence is TGTGCCAGCAGTCCGGGAGGGACAGCCTCTGGAAACACCATATATTTT.

Many counts were recorded for this clonotype. The gene calls are TRBV20-1 and TRBJ2-5; D is perhaps TRBD1 (6 bases). This CDR3 is built from 12 residues. From germline, CDR1 is DFQATT and CDR2 SNEGSKA (reference sequence). With 4 bases removed from V and 5 bases from J, the gap between germline ends came to 11 bases. CDR3 sequence: CSATGQLETQYF. CDR3 in DNA: TGCAGTGCTACCGGACAGCTGGAGACCCAGTACTTC.

CDR3: CASSYDRAGTDTQYF. CDR3 sequence (DNA): TGTGCCAGCAGCTACGACAGGGCGGGCACAGATACGCAGTATTTT. The chain links TRBV13 to TRBJ2-3; 7 bases map to TRBD1. The junction had 5 bases not matched to a gene; V was cut back by 4 bases and J by 1 base. CDR3 length equals 15 residues. Germline CDR1 and CDR2: PRHDT and FYEKMQ (reference sequence).

V is TRBV28 and J is TRBJ1-2; the match to TRBD1 covers 8 bases. Unmatched junction bases numbered 16, after V lost 5 bases and J lost 5 bases. The CDR3 totals 17 residues. From germline, CDR1 is MDHEN and CDR2 SYDVKM. CDR3 DNA sequence: TGTGCCAGCAGTCCCGGACAGGGTGGGATTTGGAGGTATGGCTACACCTTC. Translating it yields CASSPGQGGIWRYGYTF.

This clonotype has more than one count but fewer than ten. The chain carries TRBV7-2 and TRBJ1-5, with D possibly being TRBD1 (6 bases). The length of the CDR3 is 13 residues. Trimming removed 7 bases at V and 3 bases at J, with 10 bases between. Germline V gene lookup returns CDR1 SGHTA and CDR2 FQGNSA. The CDR3 reads CASTPGVNQPQHF. The CDR3 DNA sequence: TGTGCCAGCACCCCAGGGGTCAATCAGCCCCAGCATTTT.

This clonotype was observed a few times. An end of the junction does not agree with germline; a read error may underlie this. The J gene is TRBJ2-7, the V gene TRBV15; maybe TRBD1 (6 bases). The CDR3 length is 16 residues. Germline V lookup: CDR1 LNHNV, CDR2 YYDKDF (reference sequence). The CDR3 region is CATSGDPGHGSYEQYF. In nucleotides, the CDR3 is TGTGCCACCAGCGGAGATCCGGGACACGGCTCCTACGAGCAGTACTTC.

J is TRBJ2-7 and V is TRBV27; 7 bases are shared with TRBD2. CDR1 and CDR2 from the germline V gene are MNHEY and SMNVEV (reference sequence). V trimming: 5 bases; J trimming: 4 bases; junction bases outside the gene matches: 17. This CDR3 has 17 amino acids. CDR3 coding DNA: TGTGCCAGCAGTCCCGGAAGGGTCGTCGGGGGGAGGTACGAGCAGTACTTC. This codes for CASSPGRVVGGRYEQYF.

This clonotype was seen a handful of times. V and J are TRBV12-3 or TRBV12-4 and TRBJ2-7, with a possible D match to TRBD2 (6 bases). V lost 5 bases to trimming and J lost 6 bases, with 14 bases between them. The CDR3 has 13 amino acids. CDR3 sequence: CASSGRLESEQYF. The CDR3, as DNA: TGTGCCAGCAGTGGACGACTAGAATCCGAGCAGTACTTC.

The chain employs TRBV6-2 or TRBV6-3 and TRBJ1-5; D call uncertain. The germline V gene has CDR1 MNHEY and CDR2 SVGEGT. CDR3 size: 16 residues. Trimming stripped 4 bases from V and 5 bases from J, with 18 bases between. DNA of the CDR3: TGTGCCAGCAGTTCAGGAGAACCCGACTCCTATCAGCCCCAGCATTTT. Residues: CASSSGEPDSYQPQHF.

This clonotype was counted at least ten times. The rearrangement joins TRBV20-1 to TRBJ1-6, with D unresolved. The CDR3 has 13 residues. The ends were cut back, 2 bases at V and 4 bases at J, with 6 bases in the middle. Germline CDR1 DFQATT, CDR2 SNEGSKA (reference sequence). The CDR3 nucleotides are TGCAGTGCTAGAACGCAGTATAATTCACCCCTCCACTTT. Protein product: CSARTQYNSPLHF.

This clonotype was found a few times. The chain recombines TRBV4-2 with TRBJ1-1, with D uncertain. Between the trimmed V and J ends, which lost 1 base and 13 bases, there was a span of 28 bases. CDR3 size: 17 residues. CDR1 is LGHNA, CDR2 YNFKEQ, per germline. The CDR3 reads CASSQVGPTPGLYQDFF. DNA for the CDR3: TGTGCCAGCAGCCAAGTAGGTCCCACCCCGGGTCTCTACCAGGATTTCTTT.

This clonotype was counted only a few times. The chain uses TRBV12-3 or TRBV12-4 and TRBJ2-6, with TRBD1 matching 7 bases. V was clipped by 5 bases and J by 0 bases; unmatched bases: 4. The CDR3 contains 16 residues. The DNA of the CDR3 is TGTGCCAGCAGTGGTGGACAGGTCTCTGGGGCCAACGTCCTGACTTTC. Protein sequence: CASSGGQVSGANVLTF.

V and J are TRBV5-1 and TRBJ2-1; a weak D match, TRBD2 (6 bases). The germline V and J ends were trimmed by 1 base and 2 bases, with 10 bases remaining between them. Germline V gives CDR1 SGHRS, CDR2 YFSETQ. This CDR3 is built from 15 residues. This chain's CDR3 is CASSLSGAAYNEQFF. In DNA, the CDR3 is TGCGCCAGCAGCTTGTCGGGAGCTGCCTACAATGAGCAGTTCTTC.